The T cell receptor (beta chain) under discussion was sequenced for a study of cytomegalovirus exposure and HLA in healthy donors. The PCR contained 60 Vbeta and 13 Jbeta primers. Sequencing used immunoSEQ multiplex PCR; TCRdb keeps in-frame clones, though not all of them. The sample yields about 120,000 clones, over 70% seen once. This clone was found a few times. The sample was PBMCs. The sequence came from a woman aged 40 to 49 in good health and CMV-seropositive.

The DNA of the CDR3 is TGTGCCAGCAGCGGAGGCATGGGCGCGGAAAACACCATATATTTT. As protein: CASSGGMGAENTIYF. The chain combines TRBV7-8 with TRBJ1-3; D remains unclear. Looked up from germline, CDR1 is SGHVS and CDR2 is FQNEAQ. Trimming removed 5 bases at V and 6 bases at J, with 17 bases between. This CDR3 is built from 15 residues.